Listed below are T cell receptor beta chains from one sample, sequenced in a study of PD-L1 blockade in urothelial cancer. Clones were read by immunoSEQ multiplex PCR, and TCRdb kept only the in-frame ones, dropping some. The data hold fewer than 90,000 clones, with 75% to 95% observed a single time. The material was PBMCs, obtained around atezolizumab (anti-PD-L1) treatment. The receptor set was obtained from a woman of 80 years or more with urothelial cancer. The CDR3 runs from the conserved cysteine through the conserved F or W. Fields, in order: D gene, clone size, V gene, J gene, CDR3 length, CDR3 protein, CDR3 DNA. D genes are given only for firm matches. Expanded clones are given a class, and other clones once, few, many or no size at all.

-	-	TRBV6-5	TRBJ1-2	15	CASSYSRGANYGYTF	TGTGCCAGCAGTTACTCCAGGGGAGCTAACTATGGCTACACCTTC
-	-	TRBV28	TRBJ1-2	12	CASSRRDYGYTF	TGTGCCAGCAGTAGACGGGACTATGGCTACACCTTC
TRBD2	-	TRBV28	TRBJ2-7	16	CASSLGSRLAPYEQYF	TGTGCCAGCAGTTTGGGATCCCGACTAGCACCCTACGAGCAGTACTTC
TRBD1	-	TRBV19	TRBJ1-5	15	CASSISGQDNQPQHF	TGTGCCAGTAGTATATCGGGACAGGACAATCAGCCCCAGCATTTT
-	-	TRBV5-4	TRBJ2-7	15	CASSLVGSGTYEQYF	TGTGCCAGCAGCTTGGTGGGGAGTGGTACCTACGAGCAGTACTTC
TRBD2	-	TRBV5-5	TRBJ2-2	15	CASSLRREGSGELFF	TGTGCCAGCAGCTTGCGGCGGGAGGGGTCCGGGGAGCTGTTTTTT
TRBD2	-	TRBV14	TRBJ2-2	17	CASSPIGLAGNTGELFF	TGTGCCAGCAGCCCCATTGGACTAGCGGGGAACACCGGGGAGCTGTTTTTT
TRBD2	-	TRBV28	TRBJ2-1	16	CASSLRTSGRVYEQFF	TGTGCCAGCAGTTTACGTACTAGCGGGAGGGTCTATGAGCAGTTCTTC
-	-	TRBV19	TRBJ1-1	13	CASSAGGVTEAFF	TGTGCCAGTAGTGCCGGGGGGGTCACTGAAGCTTTCTTT
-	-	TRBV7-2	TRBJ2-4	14	CATSDWGPKNIQYF	TGTGCCACCTCGGATTGGGGCCCCAAAAACATTCAGTACTTC
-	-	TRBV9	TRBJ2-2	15	CASSVGASGTGELFF	TGTGCCAGCAGCGTAGGCGCTAGTGGAACCGGGGAGCTGTTTTTT
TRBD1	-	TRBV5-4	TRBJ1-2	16	CASAIGGQGRGDGYTF	TGTGCCAGCGCCATAGGGGGACAGGGAAGAGGAGATGGCTACACCTTC
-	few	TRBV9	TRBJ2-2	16	CASSVGLEGATGELFF	TGTGCCAGCAGCGTAGGGCTAGAAGGGGCCACCGGGGAGCTGTTTTTT
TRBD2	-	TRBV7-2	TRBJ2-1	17	CASSSPVTSGSINEQFF	TGTGCCAGCAGCTCGCCGGTGACTAGCGGGAGTATTAATGAGCAGTTCTTC
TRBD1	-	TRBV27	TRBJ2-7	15	CASSLSGQGSYEQYF	TGTGCCAGCAGTCTCAGTGGACAGGGTTCCTACGAGCAGTACTTC
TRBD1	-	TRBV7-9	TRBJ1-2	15	CASSLLRTGEDGYTF	TGTGCCAGCAGCCTCCTTAGGACAGGGGAAGATGGCTACACCTTC
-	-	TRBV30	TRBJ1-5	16	CAWSPPYQGWDQPQHF	TGTGCCTGGAGTCCGCCCTATCAGGGTTGGGATCAGCCCCAGCATTTT
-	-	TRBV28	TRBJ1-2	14	CASRPNSFPYGYTF	TGTGCCAGCAGACCTAACAGTTTTCCCTATGGCTACACCTTC
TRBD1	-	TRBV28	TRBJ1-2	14	CASSLQGADSGYTF	TGTGCCAGCAGCCTACAGGGGGCGGATTCTGGCTACACCTTC
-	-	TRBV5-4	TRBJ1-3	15	CASSLPGVSGNTIYF	TGTGCCAGCAGCTTGCCAGGGGTCTCTGGAAACACCATATATTTT
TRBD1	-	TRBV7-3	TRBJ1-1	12	CASRATGMVAFF	TGTGCCAGCAGAGCGACAGGGATGGTAGCTTTCTTT
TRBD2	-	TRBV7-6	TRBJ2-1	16	CASSFQIAGDYNEQFF	TGTGCCAGCAGCTTTCAAATAGCGGGGGACTACAATGAGCAGTTCTTC
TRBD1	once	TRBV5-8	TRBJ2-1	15	CASSSGQGMRNEQFF	TGTGCCAGCAGTTCGGGACAGGGAATGAGGAATGAGCAGTTCTTC
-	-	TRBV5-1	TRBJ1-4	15	CASSLAAGFNEKLFF	TGCGCCAGCAGCTTGGCGGCAGGGTTTAATGAAAAACTGTTTTTT